The 20 T cell receptor beta chains in this list originate from one sample, sequenced in a study of blood T cell repertoires in COVID-19. Using immunoSEQ multiplex PCR, the repertoire was profiled, and TCRdb retains in-frame clones only, with some absent. The table shows approximately 210,000 clones, with around 81% occurring only once. The specimen sequenced was PBMCs or T cells enriched from blood (not recorded which). Every receptor here comes from a woman aged 45-60 years with acute COVID-19.

V usage is TRBV19 and J usage is TRBJ1-1; 7 nucleotides align to TRBD1. V was clipped by 6 bases and J by 5 bases; unmatched bases: 15. The CDR3 length is 16 residues. CDR1 and CDR2 (germline): LNHDA, SQIVND (reference sequence). CDR3 in DNA: TGTGCCAGTAGGAGAAGGGACAGTCTTGAAGGGACTGAAGCTTTCTTT. Its translation: CASRRRDSLEGTEAFF.

This clone has more than one count but fewer than ten. The gene calls are TRBV10-3 and TRBJ2-3, with TRBD2 identical over 8 bases. This CDR3 spans 16 amino acids. Germline loops: CDR1 ENHRY, CDR2 SYGVKD. The junction had 2 bases not matched to a gene; V was cut back by 0 bases and J by 0 bases. The CDR3: CAISESTGGSTDTQYF. As DNA, the CDR3 is TGTGCCATCAGTGAGTCGACGGGGGGGAGCACAGATACGCAGTATTTT.

This clone appeared a few times. V and J are TRBV15 and TRBJ2-3, with D possibly TRBD2 on 5 matching bases. The V gene's germline CDR1 is LNHNV and CDR2 YYDKDF (reference sequence). With 0 bases removed from V and 5 bases from J, the gap between germline ends came to 15 bases. The CDR3 sequence is 16 residues long. DNA of the CDR3: TGTGCCACCAGCAGAGATTGGACTCCAGGCGAAGATACGCAGTATTTT. It codes for CATSRDWTPGEDTQYF.

The rearrangement joins TRBV30 to TRBJ1-2; D is possibly TRBD1 (6 bases). Per germline, CDR1 GTSNPN and CDR2 SVGIG (reference sequence). The CDR3 has 13 residues. V shed 4 bases and J shed 4 bases, with 13 bases lying between them. CDR3: CAWNVRGSYGYTF. The CDR3 DNA reads as TGTGCCTGGAACGTGAGGGGGTCCTATGGCTACACCTTC.

The chain is built from TRBV28 and TRBJ1-2; weak D call: TRBD1 (6 bases). The V gene lost 3 bases and the J gene lost 8 bases, with 10 bases spanning the gap. The CDR3 is 12 amino acids. Germline CDR1 MDHEN, CDR2 SYDVKM. CDR3 amino acids: CASSFSGVGYTF. The CDR3 coding sequence is TGTGCCAGCAGTTTTTCAGGGGTCGGCTACACCTTC.

The rearrangement uses TRBV28 and TRBJ2-7; 11 positions agree with TRBD1. The CDR3 spans 15 residues. Germline CDR1 MDHEN, CDR2 SYDVKM. V lost 6 bases, J lost 3 bases, and 7 bases stayed unmatched. The CDR3 sequence: CASRPGTGGNYEQYF. The CDR3 DNA reads as TGTGCCAGCAGACCAGGGACAGGGGGGAACTACGAGCAGTACTTC.

This clone came up once. The chain joins TRBV18 to TRBJ2-5; TRBD2 agrees at 14 bases. This CDR3 spans 17 amino acids. Looked up from germline, CDR1 is KGHSH and CDR2 is LQKENI. V trimming: 3 bases; J trimming: 4 bases; junction bases outside the gene matches: 7. Here the CDR3 DNA reads TGTGCCAGCTCACCGGGACTAGCGGGAGAAGGTGGAGAGACCCAGTACTTC. Amino acid sequence: CASSPGLAGEGGETQYF.

The V and J genes are TRBV24-1 and TRBJ1-5, with 7 bases matching TRBD1. J was trimmed by 4 bases and V by 4 bases; bases with no gene match: 6. CDR3 length: 15 amino acids. Looked up from germline, CDR1 is KGHDR and CDR2 is SFDVKD. CDR3 in amino acids: CATSETGTANQPQHF. CDR3 in DNA: TGTGCCACCAGTGAAACCGGGACAGCGAATCAGCCCCAGCATTTT.

V and J are TRBV19 and TRBJ2-6; the D is unclear. Trimming took off 10 bases at V and 2 bases at J, with 12 bases between the two ends. The length of the CDR3 is 14 residues. Germline CDR1 and CDR2: LNHDA and SQIVND (reference sequence). The CDR3 sequence: CATKSQAGANVLTF. The CDR3 DNA sequence: TGTGCCACCAAAAGTCAGGCTGGGGCCAACGTCCTGACTTTC.

The rearrangement uses TRBV6-5 and TRBJ1-6; D ambiguous. V was pared by 9 bases and J by 7 bases, with 13 bases between. CDR3 length equals 13 residues. Per the germline V gene, CDR1 is MNHEY and CDR2 is SVGAGI. The CDR3 region has the DNA TGTGCCAGTATGGGAGGGTCCAATTCACCCCTCCACTTT. It is translated as CASMGGSNSPLHF.

The V call is TRBV18, the J call TRBJ2-1; 11 nucleotides match TRBD1. CDR3 length equals 14 residues. With V trimmed by 4 bases and J by 9 bases, 5 bases remained unmatched. Looked up from germline, CDR1 is KGHSH and CDR2 is LQKENI. The CDR3, as DNA: TGTGCCAGCTCACAAGGACAGGGGGCCACTGAGCAGTTCTTC. Amino acids: CASSQGQGATEQFF.

The chain combines TRBV12-3 or TRBV12-4 with TRBJ1-3; D gene uncertain. This CDR3 contains 12 residues. Trimming left V 1 base short and J 7 bases short, with 5 bases between. The CDR3 DNA reads as TGTGCCAGCAGTTTAGGAGTCAACACCATATATTTT. It yields the protein CASSLGVNTIYF.

The V gene is TRBV5-1, the J gene TRBJ2-7, with 7 positions matching TRBD1. The length of the CDR3 is 15 residues. J gave up 4 bases and V 4 bases, and 11 bases lay outside the gene matches. Germline loops: CDR1 SGHRS, CDR2 YFSETQ. The CDR3: CASSLRQGPNYEQYF. Written as DNA, the CDR3 is TGCGCCAGCAGCCTACGACAGGGCCCAAATTACGAGCAGTACTTC.

The chain combines TRBV18 with TRBJ1-2, with D possibly TRBD1 on 6 matching bases. The V and J ends lost 6 bases and 3 bases respectively, with 14 bases between them. The CDR3 has 14 residues. Germline CDR1 is KGHSH and CDR2 is LQKENI. The DNA of the CDR3 is TGTGCCAGCTCCGGCGGGGGGGGGCACTATGGCTACACCTTC. Amino acids: CASSGGGGHYGYTF.

The chain carries TRBV2 and TRBJ1-2; unclear D gene. The CDR3 totals 14 residues. The germline V gene has CDR1 SNHLY and CDR2 FYNNEI. Trimming took 7 bases from V and 4 from J, leaving 16 bases between them. Here the CDR3 reads CASNGLTAGYGYTF. The CDR3 nucleotides read TGTGCCAGCAATGGGCTAACGGCGGGCTATGGCTACACCTTC.

The rearrangement links TRBV11-2 to TRBJ1-2, with TRBD1 matching over 9 bases. Germline lookup yields CDR1 SGHAT and CDR2 FQNNGV. V gave up 5 bases and J gave up 2 bases; unmatched junction bases: 6. There are 15 residues in the CDR3. CDR3: CASSVGQGSNYGYTF. CDR3 nucleotides: TGTGCCAGCAGCGTGGGACAGGGATCGAACTATGGCTACACCTTC.

The rearrangement links TRBV7-2 to TRBJ1-4; 8 positions match TRBD1. The V gene's germline CDR1 is SGHTA and CDR2 FQGNSA. V was clipped by 1 base and J by 2 bases; unmatched bases: 6. The CDR3 spans 17 residues. The CDR3 region has the DNA TGTGCCAGCAGCTTAGTCGGTCAGGGGGCCACTAATGAAAAACTGTTTTTT. The encoded protein is CASSLVGQGATNEKLFF. Full variable domain (outside the CDR3, taken from reference TRBV7-2 and TRBJ1-4): GAGVSQSPSNKVTEKGKDVELRCDPISGHTALYWYRQSLGQGLEFLIYFQGNSAPDKSGLPSDRFSAERTGGSVSTLTIQRTQQEDSAVYLCASSLVGQGATNEKLFFGSGTQLSVL.

This chain links TRBV27 with TRBJ1-2; TRBD1 aligns across 12 bases. CDR1 and CDR2 from the germline V gene are MNHEY and SMNVEV (reference sequence). The CDR3 totals 18 residues. V lost 4 bases, J lost 8 bases, and 17 bases stayed unmatched. CDR3 protein: CASSSNSFGTGGASGYTF. CDR3 bases: TGTGCCAGCAGTTCCAACAGCTTTGGGACAGGGGGCGCGTCAGGCTACACCTTC.

The chain uses TRBV24-1 and TRBJ2-1; D is perhaps TRBD2 (5 bases). CDR1 and CDR2 from the germline V gene are KGHDR and SFDVKD. There are 14 residues in the CDR3. The V gene lost 4 bases and the J gene lost 6 bases, with 12 bases spanning the gap. CDR3 DNA sequence: TGTGCCACCAGTGACCCTGGCGGGTTCAATGAGCAGTTCTTC. This codes for CATSDPGGFNEQFF.

The genes are TRBV6-6 and TRBJ1-6; D is unclear. The CDR3 runs to 15 residues. Trimming took 7 bases from V and 6 from J, leaving 16 bases between them. Germline V lookup: CDR1 MNHNY, CDR2 SVGAGI (reference sequence). The CDR3 protein is CASTLPAGINSPLHF. The CDR3 bases are TGTGCCAGCACTTTACCAGCAGGAATTAATTCACCCCTCCACTTT.